This T cell receptor (beta chain) was found in a study of blood T cell repertoires in COVID-19. In the study overall: Sites in the United States, Italy and Spain provided acute and convalescent COVID-19 samples. PBMCs, B-cell-depleted T cells, or T cells provided the cDNA or gDNA that made up the material.

In the authors' methods: The assay estimated nucleated cells by amplifying reference gene primers. Repertoires were generated with immunoSEQ multiplex PCR, while TCRdb's copy carries only in-frame clones and drops some. V and J calls plus clone size are reproduced from that table; the DNA served to infer D and trimming. This table holds 130,000 to 150,000 clones, roughly 80% found once. The germline V gene has CDR1 SGDLS and CDR2 YYNGEE. CDR3 size: 14 residues. V shed 4 bases and J 4 bases; nucleotides not matched to a gene: 7. This receptor was taken from a man aged 50-59 years with active or convalescent COVID-19. This chain links TRBV9 with TRBJ2-5; the match to TRBD1 covers 7 bases. The sample was peripheral blood. CDR3 sequence: CASSFQGVPETQYF. DNA of the CDR3: TGTGCCAGCAGCTTCCAGGGGGTCCCAGAGACCCAGTACTTC.